This entry concerns a single TCR beta chain. What it binds is unknown. The authors prepared the TCRbeta library with unique molecular identifiers. TCRdb processed the PCR reads anew with MiXCR; each CDR3 protein has one entry. The sample includes hundreds of thousands of distinct CDR3 sequences, roughly 16% of them seen just once. This record belongs to a study of T-cell reconstitution after alpha-beta-depleted transplantation in children. Whole-study results and caveats: Most T-cell counts and diversity one year after the transplant came from T cells that were newly produced.

V lost 3 bases, J lost 3 bases, and 21 bases lay in between. The CDR3 totals 18 residues. Sequences were derived from PBMCs, mostly from graft donor cells, sampled 360 days after TCRalphabeta/CD19-depleted stem cell transplant. This clonotype originated in a boy less than two years old who had a stem cell transplant for Wiskott-Aldrich syndrome, so the T cells may come from the graft donor. The V and J genes are TRBV12-3 or TRBV12-4 and TRBJ2-1; D assignment may be TRBD1 or TRBD2 (6 bases each). The DNA of the CDR3 is TGTGCCAGCAGTTTCAGGGCAGTGGGGGGCCGCCTCTACAATGAGCAGTTCTTC. Its translation is CASSFRAVGGRLYNEQFF.